The 7 T cell receptor beta chains in this list originate from one sample, sequenced in a study of T cell changes during pregnancy in multiple sclerosis (dated by TCRdb to the late 2010s). Libraries were constructed by the immunoSEQ multiplex PCR assay. Not all clones reach the TCRdb copy of this immuneACCESS table, which keeps in-frame sequences only. Checked studies attribute under half of the gap to unresolved V genes and leave the rest unexplained. The sample profile shows more than 35,000 clones; more than 70% of them were found once. In total, the top ten clones hold under 0.75% of the sample. The sample was CD4+ T cells from peripheral blood mononuclear cells, taken in the first trimester of pregnancy. All receptors derive from a female donor with multiple sclerosis, enrolled in a pregnancy study.

V gene TRBV19 combines with J gene TRBJ2-1, with 8 bases identical to TRBD2. Looked up from germline, CDR1 is LNHDA and CDR2 is SQIVND (reference sequence). V was clipped by 3 bases and J by 5 bases; unmatched bases: 6. The CDR3 loop spans 15 amino acids. The CDR3: CASSIRLALNNEQFF. The DNA of the CDR3 is TGTGCCAGTAGTATCCGACTAGCGTTGAACAATGAGCAGTTCTTC.

This chain connects TRBV5-1 to TRBJ2-7; 8 bases are a match to TRBD2. V lost 4 bases and J lost 3; bases outside the gene matches: 9. This CDR3 comprises 15 residues. The V gene's germline CDR1 is SGHRS and CDR2 YFSETQ. For the CDR3, the DNA is TGCGCCAGCAGCCTAGCGGGTTCCGACTTCTACGAGCAGTACTTC. Translated: CASSLAGSDFYEQYF.

The chain carries TRBV5-6 and TRBJ2-1; D may be TRBD2 (6 bases). This CDR3 region has 17 residues. V gave up 1 base and J gave up 0 bases, with 14 bases separating them. Per germline, CDR1 SGHDT and CDR2 YYEEEE. CDR3 bases: TGTGCCAGCAGCTTGCCTTGGGGGGAGAGCTCCTACAATGAGCAGTTCTTC. Translating gives CASSLPWGESSYNEQFF.

The genes are TRBV5-1 and TRBJ2-1, with TRBD2 matching over 13 bases. V lost 4 bases to trimming and J lost 2 bases; unmatched junction nucleotides: 6. The CDR3 contains 17 residues. Germline V gives CDR1 SGHRS, CDR2 YFSETQ. The CDR3 protein is CASSAGTSGTTYNEQFF. In nucleotides, the CDR3 is TGCGCCAGCAGCGCGGGGACTAGCGGGACTACCTACAATGAGCAGTTCTTC.

The V call is TRBV19, the J call TRBJ2-2; D is undetermined. The CDR3 spans 13 residues. Germline V gene data show CDR1 as LNHDA and CDR2 as SQIVND (reference sequence). Trimming took off 5 bases at V and 1 base at J, with 5 bases between the two ends. The CDR3 DNA reads as TGTGCCAGTAGTGGCCAGAACACCGGGGAGCTGTTTTTT. It specifies CASSGQNTGELFF.

This chain connects TRBV6-5 to TRBJ1-2; 9 bases are shared with TRBD1. The V segment lost 1 base and the J segment 2 bases; nucleotides outside the gene matches: 2. This CDR3 contains 15 residues. In germline, CDR1 is MNHEY, CDR2 SVGAGI. CDR3 sequence (DNA): TGTGCCAGCAGTTACTTTGGGACAGGGAACTATGGCTACACCTTC. This encodes CASSYFGTGNYGYTF.

The rearrangement links TRBV5-1 to TRBJ2-2; D gene uncertain. From germline, CDR1 is SGHRS and CDR2 YFSETQ. CDR3 length: 15 amino acids. V was pared by 1 base and J by 0 bases, with 7 bases between. For the CDR3, the DNA is TGCGCCAGCAGCTTGATCGGGTCGAACACCGGGGAGCTGTTTTTT. Translated, it gives CASSLIGSNTGELFF.